This paragraph reports one T cell receptor beta chain. This record comes from a study of blood T cell repertoires in COVID-19. In the original processing: Amplification with reference gene primers provided the estimates of nucleated cell counts. Clones were sequenced by immunoSEQ multiplex PCR, and TCRdb holds only the in-frame ones, with some missing. V, J and clone size are those of that table, while D and trimming were read from the DNA. The sample lists around 200,000 clones; approximately 79% were seen once. The germline CDR1 and CDR2 sequences are MNHNY and SVGAGI (reference sequence). This CDR3 region has 15 residues. V was clipped by 6 bases and J by 1 base; unmatched bases: 8.

Specimen: peripheral blood. The sequence was collected from a man between 25 and 39 years old with active or convalescent COVID-19. The chain couples TRBV6-6 to TRBJ1-1; 7 nucleotides line up with TRBD1. CDR3 loop: CASRTSGGGNTEAFF. The CDR3 nucleotides are TGTGCCAGCAGGACATCAGGGGGTGGGAACACTGAAGCTTTCTTT.